These T cell receptor beta chains were read from a single sample in a study of OX40 agonist ivuxolimab in advanced cancers. Only in-frame clones appear in the TCRdb table, and some are missing; sequencing was by immunoSEQ multiplex PCR. This sample has about 82,000 clones, with less than 85% found just once. Sequencing used CD4+ or CD8+ T cells sorted from blood, obtained in a trial of the OX40 agonist ivuxolimab. The receptors originated from an adult with an advanced solid tumor such as melanoma, head and neck, liver or kidney cancer. Each CDR3 is given with its conserved first and last residue. The D gene is left open where the match is weak. A clone size is listed for some rows: how often the clone was seen (once, few, many), or a class if it is expanded.

14	TRBV7-2	TRBJ1-1	.	.	TGTGCCAGCAGCCCCCAGGCAGTGAACACTGAAGCTTTCTTT	CASSPQAVNTEAFF
14	TRBV11-1	TRBJ1-2	TRBD1	.	TGTGCCAGCAGCCCCGGACAGGGGGCCTATGGCTACACCTTC	CASSPGQGAYGYTF
17	TRBV18	TRBJ1-3	.	.	TGTGCCAGCTCATTCGGTCGGCAGGCGTTCTCTGGAAACACCATATATTTT	CASSFGRQAFSGNTIYF
14	TRBV5-6	TRBJ1-4	TRBD1	once	TGTGCCAGCAGCACAGGGGCGTGGGGTGAAAAACTGTTTTTT	CASSTGAWGEKLFF
15	TRBV6-5	TRBJ2-7	.	once	TGTGCCAGCGCAAAGACAGGCGAAGGGGCCTACGAGCAGTACTTC	CASAKTGEGAYEQYF
10	TRBV20-1	TRBJ1-1	.	.	TGCAGTGCTAGTGGTCCACGAGCTTTCTTT	CSASGPRAFF
13	TRBV6-1	TRBJ1-5	.	.	TGTGCCAGCAGTGGAGGTGGCAATCAGCCCCAGCATTTT	CASSGGGNQPQHF
14	TRBV11-2	TRBJ2-1	TRBD2	.	TGTGCCAGCAGCTTCTCGGGGGGGATGGATGAGCAGTTCTTC	CASSFSGGMDEQFF
19	TRBV7-8	TRBJ2-7	TRBD2	.	TGTGCCAGCAGTTTTCTGACTAGCGGGGGTCGTCTCCTCCCCTACGAGCAGTACTTC	CASSFLTSGGRLLPYEQYF
12	TRBV29-1	TRBJ2-5	.	.	TGCAGCGTTGAGACCCTGGGGGGGACCCAGTACTTC	CSVETLGGTQYF
13	TRBV30	TRBJ1-3	.	few	TGTGCCTGGAGTGTGGGGATTGGAAACACCATATATTTT	CAWSVGIGNTIYF
20	TRBV5-1	TRBJ2-4	.	.	TGCGCCAGCAGCTCCCGCAGGGGGGGGCCCCCGATCCCAGCCAAAAACATTCAGTACTTC	CASSSRRGGPPIPAKNIQYF
15	TRBV2	TRBJ2-1	TRBD2	.	TGTGCCAGCAGTGGAGGACTAGCGGGGGTACGCGAGCAGTTCTTC	CASSGGLAGVREQFF